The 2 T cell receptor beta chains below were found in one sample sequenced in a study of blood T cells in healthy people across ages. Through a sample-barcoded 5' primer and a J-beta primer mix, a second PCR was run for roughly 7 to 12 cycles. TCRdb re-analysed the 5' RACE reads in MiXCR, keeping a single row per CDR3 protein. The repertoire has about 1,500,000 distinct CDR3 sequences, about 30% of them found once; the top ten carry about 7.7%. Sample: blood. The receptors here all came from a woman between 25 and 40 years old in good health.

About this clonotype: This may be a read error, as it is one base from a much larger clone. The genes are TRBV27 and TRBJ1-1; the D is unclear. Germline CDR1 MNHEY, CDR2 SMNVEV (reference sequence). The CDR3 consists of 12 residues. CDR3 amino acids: CASSSRNTEAYF. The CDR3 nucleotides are TGTGCCAGCAGTTCAAGGAACACTGAAGCTTACTTT.

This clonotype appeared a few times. The CDR3 DNA follows: TGCAGCGTTGAAAGGGGGGGCCCTAGGGCCGGGGAGCTGTTTTTT. It translates to CSVERGGPRAGELFF. The chain combines TRBV29-1 with TRBJ2-2; TRBD2 is a possible D gene (7 bases). Trimming removed 2 bases at V and 6 bases at J, with 16 bases between. Germline-derived CDR1 and CDR2 are SQVTM and ANQGSEA. The CDR3 is made up of 15 amino acids.